Following are 19 T cell receptor beta chains from one sample sequenced in a study of blood T cell repertoires in COVID-19. Sequencing used immunoSEQ multiplex PCR; TCRdb keeps in-frame clones, though not all of them. The data show about 310,000 clones, 87% seen once. Sequenced input: peripheral blood. The origin of the receptors is a man aged 45-65 years with active or convalescent COVID-19.

V is TRBV4-1 and J is TRBJ2-1, with D possibly TRBD2 on 6 matching bases. Trimming cost V 5 bases and J 0 bases, with 11 bases left between them. Germline V CDR1 and CDR2: MGHRA, YSYEKL. The CDR3 is made up of 15 amino acids. Here the CDR3 reads CASSSRGSSYNEQFF. The DNA for the CDR3 is TGCGCCAGCAGCTCCCGGGGGAGCTCCTACAATGAGCAGTTCTTC.

J is TRBJ1-1 and V is TRBV5-4, with 7 bases fitting TRBD1. The CDR3 contains 16 residues. The junction had 8 bases not matched to a gene; V was cut back by 3 bases and J by 0 bases. Germline lookup yields CDR1 SGHNT and CDR2 YYREEE (reference sequence). The CDR3 bases are TGTGCCAGCAGCTCCGGACAGGAGACCATGAACACTGAAGCTTTCTTT. It codes for CASSSGQETMNTEAFF. The variable domain in full, with the rest retrieved from reference TRBV5-4 and TRBJ1-1, is ETGVTQSPTHLIKTRGQQVTLRCSSQSGHNTVSWYQQALGQGPQFIFQYYREEENGRGNFPPRFSGLQFPNYSSELNVNALELDDSALYLCASSSGQETMNTEAFFGQGTRLTVV.

A few counts support this clone. The chain has TRBV5-1 and TRBJ2-2, with 7 nucleotides matching TRBD2. The CDR3 runs to 19 residues. The V segment lost 4 bases and the J segment 0 bases; nucleotides outside the gene matches: 15. Germline V CDR1 and CDR2: SGHRS, YFSETQ. DNA of the CDR3: TGCGCCAGCAGCGTTGGGGCCCCCGGAGCGGGACCGAACACCGGGGAGCTGTTTTTT. Its translation is CASSVGAPGAGPNTGELFF.

The rearrangement links TRBV28 to TRBJ1-1, with D perhaps TRBD1 (5 bases). Germline lookup yields CDR1 MDHEN and CDR2 SYDVKM. The CDR3 extends over 15 amino acids. Trimming took 2 bases from V and 4 from J, leaving 14 bases between them. Here the CDR3 reads CASSLQGATGTEAFF. In DNA form, the CDR3 reads TGTGCCAGCAGTTTACAAGGGGCCACGGGCACTGAAGCTTTCTTT.

The J gene is TRBJ2-5, the V gene TRBV2, with 9 bases lining up with TRBD2. V was pared by 7 bases and J by 4 bases, with 13 bases of the junction left unmatched. CDR1 is SNHLY, CDR2 FYNNEI, per germline. This CDR3 is built from 16 residues. CDR3 loop: CASKGGAGGILETQYF. The CDR3 nucleotides read TGTGCCAGCAAGGGAGGCGCGGGAGGGATCCTAGAGACCCAGTACTTC.

V and J are TRBV5-6 and TRBJ1-5; D uncertain. CDR3 length: 15 amino acids. V was trimmed by 1 base and J by 7 bases, leaving 15 bases between them. Germline CDR1 SGHDT, CDR2 YYEEEE. CDR3 loop: CASSLKGRDWQPQHF. The CDR3 DNA is TGTGCCAGCAGCTTGAAGGGCCGGGATTGGCAGCCCCAGCATTTT.

This chain joins TRBV28 and TRBJ1-1; no clear D. Per germline, CDR1 MDHEN and CDR2 SYDVKM. V was trimmed by 2 bases and J by 1 base, leaving 14 bases between them. This CDR3 has 16 residues. The CDR3 spells CASSLDTGSWNTEAFF. Here the CDR3 DNA reads TGTGCCAGCAGTTTAGATACCGGGTCATGGAACACTGAAGCTTTCTTT.

The chain links TRBV19 to TRBJ2-3; 15 positions match TRBD2. The CDR3 has 16 residues. Germline V gives CDR1 LNHDA, CDR2 SQIVND (reference sequence). The J segment lost 3 bases and the V segment lost 4 bases, leaving 2 bases of the junction unmatched. DNA of the CDR3: TGTGCCAGTAGTACCGGGACTAGCGGGAGGACAGATACGCAGTATTTT. This sequence encodes CASSTGTSGRTDTQYF.

This clone came up once. The J gene is TRBJ1-5, the V gene TRBV28; 7 nucleotides line up with TRBD1. CDR3 length: 17 amino acids. In germline, CDR1 is MDHEN, CDR2 SYDVKM. The V and J ends lost 4 bases and 4 bases, in that order; junction bases with no gene match: 13. The CDR3 coding sequence is TGTGCCAGCAGTTCTCCACAGGGGCTACAAGCGAATCAGCCCCAGCATTTT. Amino acid sequence: CASSSPQGLQANQPQHF.

The DNA for the CDR3 is TGTGCCAGCAGCTCCAGGGACAATGAGCAGTTCTTC. This gives the protein CASSSRDNEQFF. J is TRBJ2-1 and V is TRBV7-9; tentatively, D is TRBD1 (5 bases). This CDR3 comprises 12 residues. V lost 4 bases and J lost 5, with 6 bases in between. Germline CDR1 reads SEHNR; CDR2 reads FQNEAQ (reference sequence).

The V gene is TRBV7-2, the J gene TRBJ2-1, with 14 bases lining up with TRBD2. V trimming: 5 bases; J trimming: 6 bases; junction bases outside the gene matches: 6. The germline V gene has CDR1 SGHTA and CDR2 FQGNSA. The CDR3 runs 16 residues. CDR3 coding DNA: TGTGCCAGCAGCCCTCAGACTAGCGGGGGGGCCAATGAGCAGTTCTTC. Translation: CASSPQTSGGANEQFF.

V and J are TRBV10-3 and TRBJ1-1, with D tentatively TRBD1 (5 bases). Trimming shortened V by 4 bases and J by 2 bases, and 11 bases separated the two germline ends. Germline CDR1 is ENHRY and CDR2 is SYGVKD. There are 14 residues in the CDR3. This chain's CDR3 is CAISGSGGNTEAFF. CDR3 DNA sequence: TGTGCCATCAGTGGGTCCGGGGGAAACACTGAAGCTTTCTTT.

A single count supports this clone. The chain couples TRBV28 to TRBJ1-2; the match to TRBD1 covers 10 bases. Trimming took 4 bases from V and 4 from J; bases not matched to a gene: 9. The CDR3 runs to 16 residues. Looked up from germline, CDR1 is MDHEN and CDR2 is SYDVKM. As DNA, the CDR3 is TGTGCCAGCAGTTGGGTCCGGGACAGGGGACGCTATGGCTACACCTTC. Encoded protein: CASSWVRDRGRYGYTF.

The V gene is TRBV5-1, the J gene TRBJ2-5; 11 nucleotides match TRBD1. CDR3 length equals 19 residues. V lost 0 bases and J lost 4; bases outside the gene matches: 14. CDR1 is SGHRS, CDR2 YFSETQ, per germline. CDR3 bases: TGCGCCAGCAGCTTGGCCCCCCTCGGGACAGGGACAGGGGGAGAGACCCAGTACTTC. It yields the protein CASSLAPLGTGTGGETQYF.

V gene TRBV4-1 combines with J gene TRBJ2-1; 10 nucleotides match TRBD1. Trimming removed 0 bases from V and 0 bases from J; junction bases left unmatched: 2. The germline V gene has CDR1 MGHRA and CDR2 YSYEKL. The CDR3 length is 17 residues. This CDR3 reads CASSQDRDRGSYNEQFF. The CDR3 DNA is TGCGCCAGCAGCCAAGACCGGGACAGGGGCTCCTACAATGAGCAGTTCTTC.

The chain carries TRBV19 and TRBJ2-1; no reliable D call. Germline CDR1 LNHDA, CDR2 SQIVND (reference sequence). V lost 9 bases, J lost 0 bases, and 21 bases lay in between. The CDR3 extends over 17 amino acids. The CDR3: CASSRALSLSSYNEQFF. As DNA, the CDR3 is TGTGCCAGCTCCCGCGCCCTTAGCCTTAGCTCCTACAATGAGCAGTTCTTC.

This chain's CDR3 is CASSLYLPYGYTF. The CDR3 bases are TGTGCCAGCAGTTTATATCTACCCTATGGCTACACCTTC. The chain employs TRBV28 and TRBJ1-2; no firm D call. The CDR3 is made up of 13 amino acids. Trimming stripped 1 base from V and 4 bases from J, with 7 bases between. Germline CDR1 and CDR2: MDHEN and SYDVKM.

The chain carries TRBV6-5 and TRBJ1-6; tentative D call: TRBD1 (6 bases). Germline V lookup: CDR1 MNHEY, CDR2 SVGAGI. V lost 6 bases and J lost 8, with 14 bases in between. This CDR3 is built from 14 residues. Written as DNA, the CDR3 is TGTGCCAGCAGATACGACAGGTCCCATTCACCCCTCCACTTT. Translating it yields CASRYDRSHSPLHF.

This clone was found once. V and J are TRBV24-1 and TRBJ2-5; 7 bases agree with TRBD2. Per the germline V gene, CDR1 is KGHDR and CDR2 is SFDVKD. With V trimmed by 4 bases and J by 5 bases, 6 bases remained unmatched. This CDR3 has 14 amino acids. The CDR3 spells CATSEAGAEETQYF. The CDR3 nucleotides are TGTGCCACCAGTGAGGCGGGAGCCGAGGAGACCCAGTACTTC.